This record concerns one T cell receptor (beta chain) sequence. Its antigen is unknown. Base qualities are not provided; no much larger clone lies one nucleotide away. Library creation used the immunoSEQ multiplex PCR assay. A mixture of 60 forward primers for TCR Vbeta segments and 13 reverse primers for TCR Jbeta segments was used in the multiplex PCR. A multiplex PCR assay on genomic DNA amplified the CDR3 region of rearranged TCR beta genes. The amplified TCR beta libraries were sequenced on the Illumina HiSeq System as 87-base-pair reads. Per the source publication's procedure: A later analysis tallied 70 million to 100 million unique TCR beta chains across the 666 repertoires, and some 12 million of those chains were shared by two or more donors. Raw reads were error-corrected and collapsed into unique sequences by a nearest-neighbor algorithm in which closely related sequences were merged to remove PCR and sequencing errors. V, D and J gene segments were assigned by aligning CDR3 sequences to IMGT reference sequences. For a sequence to be retained, at least a six-nucleotide match to both a V gene segment and a J gene segment was required. Rearrangements were classified as productive when the CDR3 lacked stop codons and remained in frame with V and J, and all other rearrangements were classified as non-productive. Following IMGT convention, CDR3 was defined as the stretch from the second conserved V-encoded cysteine up to the conserved J-encoded phenylalanine. Sequences without an unambiguous match to a single V gene segment were excluded from the earlier analysis of several hundred of the donors. An earlier analysis of approximately 590 of the donors called V segments functional above 56.7% productive rearrangements and segregating when the between-donor standard deviation exceeded 5%. A statistical classification framework was built to diagnose cytomegalovirus status from the catalog of TCR beta chain sequences. A later analysis assigned V and J genes by comparing TCR nucleotide sequences with IMGT/GENE-DB human TR gene sequences. The TCRdist pipeline was used in a later analysis to assign CDR3 sequences and most-parsimonious VDJ recombination scenarios. In a later analysis, every TCR beta chain was defined by the combination of its CDR3 amino acid sequence and its V-gene family, and reads without a unique V-gene family were dropped. As a way to deal with suspected cross-contamination and a sequencing artifact, a later analysis dropped roughly 600 nucleotide sequences that were highly shared and had low generation probability. For each public chain, a later analysis derived a clonal expansion index from normalized ranks of inferred template counts within each repertoire. In a later analysis, generation probabilities were computed with a VDJ recombination model fitted to out-of-frame rearrangements, and the resulting probabilities were checked against IGoR. In a later analysis, hypergeometric tests were used to score TCR-TCR, TCR-HLA and TCR-CMV co-occurrence, with a repertoire-size bias correction applied to TCR pairs. To estimate false discovery rates, a later analysis permuted the HLA or CMV assignments 20 times. In a later analysis, co-occurring TCRs were grouped using DBSCAN, with TCRdist sequence similarity added in when clustering inside HLA-allele-positive subsets. For co-occurrence clustering, repertoires with fewer than 30,000 or more than 120,000 public chains were excluded, along with several repertoires with anomalous nucleotide sharing. What TCRdb holds here is the immuneACCESS table cut down to in-frame rearrangements. Part of the clones is not present; checked against another copy, under half of the missing clones reflect an unresolved V gene, and the others are unexplained. V and J calls and clone size are those listed in that table; D and trimming were worked out from the DNA. For this sample there are 150,000 to 200,000 clones; around 86% appear just once. The ten largest clones represent 4.1% of the sample.

The cohort comprised fewer than 700 healthy bone marrow donors. At the time of sampling, all cohort members were nominally healthy, though unrecorded immune exposures were likely present. The donor was CMV seropositive and was included in the group of 250 to 300 seropositive cohort members. Every donor gave a peripheral blood sample, and the peripheral blood mononuclear cells from that sample were used for TCR beta sequencing. Genomic DNA was extracted from the blood cell samples with the Qiagen DNeasy Blood Extraction Kit. A distance of 13 bases separates the germline ends of V and J, which lose 3 bases and 7 bases respectively. Measured from the cysteine to the phenylalanine, the CDR3 is 15 residues long. Just CDR3 DNA is preserved here, 45 bases in frame from base 1. From a lookup of the germline V gene, CDR1 and CDR2 are MNHGY and SAAAGT. The sample is drawn from a study of cytomegalovirus exposure and HLA in healthy donors (dated by TCRdb to about 2017). Regarding the complete study: In an earlier analysis of 450 to 750 of the donors, 250 to 350 Gb of sequence data and approximately 120 million unique TCR beta sequences from about 179 million T cells were reported. The aim of the study was to test whether cataloging public T cell receptors could identify signatures of past pathogen exposure. A separate validation cohort of about 110 different subjects was used in addition to the roughly 620-subject first cohort. Among under 450 genotyped donors of the cohort, an average of around 240,000 unique TCR beta nucleotide sequences were sequenced per donor, roughly 18% of them non-productive. In the later analysis, no new phenotypic data were used to find candidate immune exposures; instead, reliance was placed on TCR beta sequences and their occurrence across donors. In a later genetic analysis, genome-wide SNP genotypes for about three fifths of the roughly 670 donors were used, and that subset was treated as a discovery cohort. Every discovery cohort repertoire had been produced on one sequencing platform. Class I and class II HLA loci were covered by the typing at four-digit resolution. The number of typed donors differed by locus: roughly 620-630 for A, B, C, DRB1 and DQB1; approximately 530 for DQA1; 606 for DPA1; and approximately 450 for DPB1. To study patterns of TCR occurrence, a later analysis re-analyzed previously published TCR beta repertoires from 600 to 750 donors and added high-resolution HLA genotyping. Of the roughly 430 genotyped donors, about 84% fell in the genetic ancestry cluster associated with self-reported Caucasian donors. About 320 gigabases of sequencing data and tens of millions of unique TCR sequences were included in an early release covering 550 to 800 HLA-typed donors. Donor age, sex, ethnicity and CMV serostatus were compiled alongside the repertoire data. Four or five DR-DQ haplotypes were handled as single units for association and clustering because linkage in the cohort was strong. The study profiled the T cell repertoires of fewer than 850 subjects by immunosequencing and related them to cytomegalovirus serostatus. The study combined high-throughput TCR immunosequencing, statistical association of individual TCRs with disease status, and machine learning to predict cytomegalovirus infection status. An earlier analysis of 587 of the donors applied high-throughput TCR beta sequencing to assess whether each TCR beta V gene segment acted as functional or pseudogenic. The study at large found these results: About 17 rarely observed V segments, including chromosome 9 orphons, were excluded from the earlier analysis of several hundred of the donors because counts were too low. According to a later genetic analysis, donors in an Asian-associated ancestry cluster had fewer N-insertions in productive TCRs than the approximately 700-donor mean. The study gave a list of some 150 TCR beta chains associated with cytomegalovirus. The classifier was reported to diagnose cytomegalovirus status with high specificity and sensitivity in both the original and validation cohorts. A later analysis found that most CMV-associated TCR beta chains appeared HLA-restricted, with HLA associations seemingly driven largely by CMV exposure. A cluster of highly shared sequence variants was judged likely to be a technical artifact of the sequencing pipeline. A later analysis found that HLA-associated TCR beta chains were more clonally expanded and had lower generation probabilities than equally common non-associated chains. In a later analysis, TCR association rates were found to vary across HLA loci, with the most associated TCRs seen for DRB1 alleles and the fewest for HLA-C alleles. A further reported finding was that TCR beta sequences accurately predicted the HLA-A and HLA-B alleles for most subjects in the first cohort. The cohort was sequenced for TCR beta chains only, and without alpha or paired-chain data the features that could be detected were limited. Assigning TCR associations to individual alleles was difficult when HLA alleles, especially DR and DQ, strongly co-occurred. Some IMGT-functional V segments, including TRBV6-2 and TRBV6-3, could not be distinguished by the 87-base-pair reads and were therefore excluded. At a false discovery rate of 0.05, a later analysis linked under 20,000 TCR beta sequences to specific HLA alleles. In vitro tests confirmed that a few of the cytomegalovirus-associated TCR beta chains recognize cytomegalovirus antigens. Linkage disequilibrium might explain the correlated functional status among segregating V segments, but an unknown experimental factor could not be ruled out. Because some donors lacked HLA typing at each locus, the association tests relied only on the typed subset. V-gene and J-gene trimming of TCR beta chains was associated with a missense DCLRE1C variant in a later genetic analysis, and the association was replicated in an independent cohort. The only immune exposure information available for the cohort was CMV serostatus. According to a later analysis, parvovirus B19, influenza, CMV and Epstein-Barr virus appeared linked to several top co-occurrence clusters. In an earlier analysis of about 600 of the donors, most TCR beta V segments appeared in productive rearrangements about 90% or about 30% of the time, broadly matching IMGT annotations. Sequencing depth was assumed to be roughly uniform across donors in the presence/absence analyses, though that assumption may not hold. The authors suggested that the approach could potentially be extended to other disease states and immunological phenotypes. While some public TCRs were present in many individuals, most TCR sequences turned up only very rarely across donors.

The chain joins TRBV6-8 to TRBJ1-6; confidence is insufficient to name the D gene. The sequence was collected from a man between 45 and 60 years old in good health and CMV-seropositive. Sequenced input: PBMCs. The CDR3 amino acid sequence is: CASSYGGLSNSPLHF. The bases are TGTGCCAGCAGTTATGGAGGTTTAAGCAATTCACCCCTCCACTTT.